This T cell receptor beta chain was retrieved from a study of yellow fever vaccine responses in identical twins. The CDR3 has 13 amino acids. The ends lost 6 bases at V and 3 bases at J; junction bases unmatched: 4. The germline gives CDR1 MNHNS, CDR2 SASEGT. TCRdb analysed the RT-PCR reads with MiXCR anew, one entry per CDR3 protein. Of about 19,000 distinct CDR3 sequences in the sample, around 76% were seen once. The chain joins TRBV6-1 to TRBJ1-2, with 7 positions matching TRBD1. The sequence was collected from a woman aged 18-29 years who received the yellow fever vaccine. The material was T cells from blood (PBMCs), unsorted or a sorted subset (not recorded which), obtained before or after yellow fever vaccination (not recorded which). CDR3 loop: CASSRQGYYGYTF. The CDR3 nucleotides read TGTGCCAGCAGCAGACAGGGTTACTATGGCTACACCTTC.